Below, 14 T cell receptor beta chains from the same sample are listed, as sequenced in a study of blood T cell repertoires in COVID-19. This table comes from immunoSEQ multiplex PCR, and its TCRdb copy is limited to in-frame clones, with some not included. The table shows almost 400,000 clones, with approximately 90% occurring only once. The sample consisted of PBMCs or T cells enriched from blood (not recorded which). The receptors stem from a woman between 25 and 40 years old with acute COVID-19.

This clone was seen a few times. The chain joins TRBV12-3 or TRBV12-4 to TRBJ2-7, with 8 nucleotides matching TRBD2. The CDR3 spans 12 residues. Losses at the gene ends were 5 bases for V and 7 bases for J; bases not matched to a gene: 4. DNA of the CDR3: TGTGCCAGCAGTAAGCGGGGGCAAGAGCAGTACTTC. Protein: CASSKRGQEQYF.

This clone has a single count. CDR3 sequence reads: CASREVRGLNQPQHF. The CDR3 bases are TGTGCCAGCAGGGAGGTCAGGGGGCTTAATCAGCCCCAGCATTTT. The rearrangement links TRBV6-5 to TRBJ1-5, with TRBD1 identical over 8 bases. The CDR3 is 15 residues long. V gave up 6 bases and J gave up 4 bases; unmatched junction bases: 8. Germline CDR1 and CDR2: MNHEY and SVGAGI.

The chain carries TRBV7-9 and TRBJ1-4, with TRBD1 matching 7 bases. The CDR3 spans 15 residues. The germline V gene has CDR1 SEHNR and CDR2 FQNEAQ (reference sequence). V trimming: 5 bases; J trimming: 8 bases; junction bases outside the gene matches: 11. CDR3 region: CASSPPQGGEEKLFF. As DNA, the CDR3 is TGTGCCAGCAGCCCTCCCCAAGGGGGCGAGGAAAAACTGTTTTTT.

The gene calls are TRBV11-2 and TRBJ1-6, with D unresolved. CDR3 length: 16 amino acids. V gave up 5 bases and J gave up 3 bases, with 14 bases separating them. Germline V gene sequence: CDR1 SGHAT, CDR2 FQNNGV. The CDR3 region is CASSPRIDLYNSPLHF. DNA of the CDR3: TGTGCCAGCAGCCCGCGGATTGATCTCTATAATTCACCCCTCCACTTT. Complete variable domain (other parts from reference TRBV11-2 and TRBJ1-6): EAGVAQSPRYKIIEKRQSVAFWCNPISGHATLYWYQQILGQGPKLLIQFQNNGVVDDSQLPKDRFSAERLKGVDSTLKIQPAKLEDSAVYLCASSPRIDLYNSPLHFGNGTRLTVT.

J is TRBJ1-1 and V is TRBV2; 8 nucleotides align to TRBD1. V shed 6 bases, J shed 3 bases, and the junction held 3 bases outside the gene matches. Germline V gene sequence: CDR1 SNHLY, CDR2 FYNNEI. The length of the CDR3 is 13 residues. CDR3 residues: CASRQTGDTEAFF. As DNA, the CDR3 is TGTGCCAGCAGGCAGACAGGGGACACTGAAGCTTTCTTT.

The V call is TRBV7-9, the J call TRBJ2-7; TRBD1 is a possible D gene (7 bases). Per germline, CDR1 SEHNR and CDR2 FQNEAQ (reference sequence). CDR3 length equals 16 residues. Trimming cost V 1 base and J 5 bases, with 18 bases left between them. The CDR3 coding sequence is TGTGCCAGCAGCTTAGAGGGCAGGGGGGATTCTAACGAGCAGTACTTC. It is translated as CASSLEGRGDSNEQYF.

The J gene is TRBJ1-1, the V gene TRBV5-1; 9 bases match TRBD1. The germline CDR1 and CDR2 sequences are SGHRS and YFSETQ. There are 15 residues in the CDR3. J gave up 6 bases and V 1 base, and 7 bases lay outside the gene matches. The CDR3 reads CASSLLGQGPPEAFF. CDR3 DNA sequence: TGCGCCAGCAGCTTGTTAGGACAGGGGCCGCCTGAAGCTTTCTTT.

The chain links TRBV19 to TRBJ1-1, with 8 bases identical to TRBD1. The CDR3 loop spans 15 amino acids. The ends lost 6 bases at V and 3 bases at J; junction bases unmatched: 9. Germline CDR1 is LNHDA and CDR2 is SQIVND (reference sequence). Here the CDR3 DNA reads TGTGCCAGTAGGCGGACAGGGCTCTGGTACACTGAAGCTTTCTTT. This translates into CASRRTGLWYTEAFF.

The chain has TRBV29-1 and TRBJ1-1, with 8 bases lining up with TRBD1. Germline trimming cut 7 bases from V and 11 bases from J; bases unmatched to any gene: 9. Germline assignment: CDR1 SQVTM and CDR2 ANQGSEA. The CDR3 length is 11 residues. The DNA for the CDR3 is TGCAGCGGGAGCCAGGGGGCCCAGGCTTTCTTT. Encoded protein: CSGSQGAQAFF.

This rearrangement joins TRBV2 to TRBJ1-1; possibly TRBD1 for D (5 bases). The V end was cut by 6 bases, the J end by 1 base, with 15 bases between. The CDR3 sequence is 15 residues long. Looked up from germline, CDR1 is SNHLY and CDR2 is FYNNEI. Written as DNA, the CDR3 is TGTGCCAGCAGCGAACCTACAGGAGCGAACACTGAAGCTTTCTTT. This sequence encodes CASSEPTGANTEAFF.

This clone was picked up one time. The rearrangement uses TRBV3-1 (or the pseudogene TRBV3-2) and TRBJ1-2; no firm D call. The CDR3 spans 14 residues. Deletions cut 0 bases from V and 4 bases from J, with 9 bases between. Germline values: CDR1 LGHDT, CDR2 YNNKEL (reference sequence). The DNA for the CDR3 is TGTGCCAGCAGCCAAGACGTGGGGAGCTATGGCTACACCTTC. Translation: CASSQDVGSYGYTF.

This clone appeared a few times. V usage is TRBV7-9 and J usage is TRBJ1-3; 10 bases map to TRBD1. CDR3 size: 19 residues. The germline V gene encodes CDR1 SEHNR and CDR2 FQNEAQ (reference sequence). V shed 5 bases, J shed 2 bases, and the junction held 15 bases outside the gene matches. The CDR3 spells CASSRRGQGSRIAGNTIYF. The CDR3 DNA sequence: TGTGCCAGCAGCCGGCGGGGACAGGGGTCAAGGATAGCTGGAAACACCATATATTTT. The full variable domain, in which reference TRBV7-9 and TRBJ1-3 provide the parts outside the CDR3, is DTGVSQNPRHKITKRGQNVTFRCDPISEHNRLYWYRQTLGQGPEFLTYFQNEAQLEKSRLLSDRFSAERPKGSFSTLEIQRTEQGDSAMYLCASSRRGQGSRIAGNTIYFGEGSWLTVV.

The genes are TRBV5-6 and TRBJ1-6; D is possibly TRBD1 (6 bases). In germline, CDR1 is SGHDT, CDR2 YYEEEE. This CDR3 region has 14 residues. Trimming removed 4 bases from V and 9 bases from J, with 14 bases in between. The CDR3 sequence: CASSPWTEGSPLHF. The CDR3 DNA sequence: TGTGCCAGCAGCCCCTGGACAGAGGGTTCACCCCTCCACTTT.

In this sample, this clone turned up a few times. This chain uses TRBV24-1 with TRBJ1-5, with 10 nucleotides matching TRBD1. There are 15 residues in the CDR3. The ends lost 4 bases at V and 7 bases at J; junction bases unmatched: 6. The germline gives CDR1 KGHDR, CDR2 SFDVKD. The CDR3 DNA sequence: TGTGCCACCAGTGAGAAGGGACAGGGGACGCAGCCCCAGCATTTT. It codes for CATSEKGQGTQPQHF.